This TCR beta chain was recorded in a study of T cell responses to AZD1222 COVID-19 vaccine. As to this clone: Mismatch with germline at one junction end may stem from a read error. Other DNA variants within this sample encode the same CDR3.

There are 14 residues in the CDR3. CDR1 SGHTA and CDR2 FQGTGA come from the germline V gene. Some clones are missing from TCRdb's copy, which holds only in-frame ones; the method was immunoSEQ multiplex PCR. Of 100,000 to 150,000 clones in the sample, around 92% were seen once. The source is an adult who received the AZD1222 COVID-19 vaccine. This material consisted of peripheral blood, taken 28 days after the second AZD1222 dose. The chain couples TRBV7-3 to TRBJ1-1, with D possibly matching TRBD1 (5 bases). CDR3 region: CASRRQGMNTEAFF. CDR3 DNA sequence: TGTGCCAGCAGGCGTCAGGGTATGAACACTGAGGCTTTCTTT.